This record looks at one TCR beta chain sequence and its context. Its antigen is still unknown. This entry comes from a study of CD8 T cells in ankylosing spondylitis. Study observations and caveats: Seemingly distinctive of ankylosing spondylitis blood was a TCR beta motif formed by eight highly homologous variants.

Per germline, CDR1 SGHRS and CDR2 YFSETQ. V was pared by 1 base and J by 0 bases, with 10 bases between. This CDR3 contains 15 residues. Each CDR3 protein is one row after TCRdb ran MiXCR on the 5' RACE reads. Of about 480,000 distinct CDR3 sequences in the sample, more than 15% are singletons; the top ten hold 0.85% to 1.3%. This TCR was sampled from a male donor with ankylosing spondylitis. This chain joins TRBV5-1 and TRBJ1-2; D is uncertain. Sequencing input: blood, either unsorted or a sorted T cell fraction (not recorded which). The CDR3 coding sequence is TGCGCCAGCAGCTTGTCTAGCCAAGCTAACTATGGCTACACCTTC. Residues: CASSLSSQANYGYTF.